Included here is one T cell receptor beta chain sequence, with context. Clones were sequenced by immunoSEQ multiplex PCR, and TCRdb holds only the in-frame ones, with some missing. Of approximately 2,300,000 clones listed, 92% are singletons. This entry comes from a study of shared clonotypes between healthy human individuals. The V gene end was trimmed by 6 bases and the J gene end by 4 bases; junction bases not matched to a gene: 11. The CDR3 runs 15 residues. CDR1 is MNHEY, CDR2 SVGAGI, per germline. The sample taken for sequencing was naive CD4+ T cells from PBMCs. Indicated subset: CD45RA+ positively selected. The V gene is TRBV6-5, the J gene TRBJ1-2; 7 bases are a match to TRBD1. This TCR was recovered from a man between 18 and 35 years old in good health. Some clones in this sample may be carry-over from other donors' samples. The CDR3 coding sequence is TGTGCCAGCAGCCCGACAGGGCTAATCAGCTATGGCTACACCTTC. Amino acid sequence: CASSPTGLISYGYTF.